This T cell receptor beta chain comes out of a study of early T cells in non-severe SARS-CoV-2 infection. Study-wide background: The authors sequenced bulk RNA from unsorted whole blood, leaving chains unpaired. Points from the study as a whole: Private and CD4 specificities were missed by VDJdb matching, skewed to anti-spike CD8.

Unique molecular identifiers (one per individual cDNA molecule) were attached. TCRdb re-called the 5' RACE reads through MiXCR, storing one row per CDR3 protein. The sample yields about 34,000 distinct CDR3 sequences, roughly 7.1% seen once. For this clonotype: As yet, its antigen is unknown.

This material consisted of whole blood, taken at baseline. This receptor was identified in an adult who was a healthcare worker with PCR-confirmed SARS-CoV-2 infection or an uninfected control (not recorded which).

The CDR3 is CASSWEANYGYTF. The CDR3 DNA sequence: TGTGCCAGCAGCTGGGAGGCAAACTATGGCTACACCTTC. The rearrangement joins TRBV7-9 to TRBJ1-2; D unresolved. Germline assignment: CDR1 SEHNR and CDR2 FQNEAQ (reference sequence). This CDR3 comprises 13 residues. Trimming pared 4 bases from V and 2 bases from J, leaving 8 bases between.